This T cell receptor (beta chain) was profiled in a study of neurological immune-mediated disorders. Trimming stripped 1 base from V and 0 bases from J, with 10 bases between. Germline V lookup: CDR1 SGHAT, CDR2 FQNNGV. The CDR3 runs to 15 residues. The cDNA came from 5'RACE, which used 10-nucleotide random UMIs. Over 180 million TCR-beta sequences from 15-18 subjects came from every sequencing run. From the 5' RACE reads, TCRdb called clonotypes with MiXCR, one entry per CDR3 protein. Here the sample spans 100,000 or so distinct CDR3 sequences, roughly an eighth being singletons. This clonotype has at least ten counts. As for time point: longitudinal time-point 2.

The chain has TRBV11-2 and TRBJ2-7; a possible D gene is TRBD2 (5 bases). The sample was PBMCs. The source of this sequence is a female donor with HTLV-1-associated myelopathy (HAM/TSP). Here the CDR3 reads CASSLVVGASYEQYF. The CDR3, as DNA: TGTGCCAGCAGCTTAGTAGTGGGAGCCTCCTACGAGCAGTACTTC.